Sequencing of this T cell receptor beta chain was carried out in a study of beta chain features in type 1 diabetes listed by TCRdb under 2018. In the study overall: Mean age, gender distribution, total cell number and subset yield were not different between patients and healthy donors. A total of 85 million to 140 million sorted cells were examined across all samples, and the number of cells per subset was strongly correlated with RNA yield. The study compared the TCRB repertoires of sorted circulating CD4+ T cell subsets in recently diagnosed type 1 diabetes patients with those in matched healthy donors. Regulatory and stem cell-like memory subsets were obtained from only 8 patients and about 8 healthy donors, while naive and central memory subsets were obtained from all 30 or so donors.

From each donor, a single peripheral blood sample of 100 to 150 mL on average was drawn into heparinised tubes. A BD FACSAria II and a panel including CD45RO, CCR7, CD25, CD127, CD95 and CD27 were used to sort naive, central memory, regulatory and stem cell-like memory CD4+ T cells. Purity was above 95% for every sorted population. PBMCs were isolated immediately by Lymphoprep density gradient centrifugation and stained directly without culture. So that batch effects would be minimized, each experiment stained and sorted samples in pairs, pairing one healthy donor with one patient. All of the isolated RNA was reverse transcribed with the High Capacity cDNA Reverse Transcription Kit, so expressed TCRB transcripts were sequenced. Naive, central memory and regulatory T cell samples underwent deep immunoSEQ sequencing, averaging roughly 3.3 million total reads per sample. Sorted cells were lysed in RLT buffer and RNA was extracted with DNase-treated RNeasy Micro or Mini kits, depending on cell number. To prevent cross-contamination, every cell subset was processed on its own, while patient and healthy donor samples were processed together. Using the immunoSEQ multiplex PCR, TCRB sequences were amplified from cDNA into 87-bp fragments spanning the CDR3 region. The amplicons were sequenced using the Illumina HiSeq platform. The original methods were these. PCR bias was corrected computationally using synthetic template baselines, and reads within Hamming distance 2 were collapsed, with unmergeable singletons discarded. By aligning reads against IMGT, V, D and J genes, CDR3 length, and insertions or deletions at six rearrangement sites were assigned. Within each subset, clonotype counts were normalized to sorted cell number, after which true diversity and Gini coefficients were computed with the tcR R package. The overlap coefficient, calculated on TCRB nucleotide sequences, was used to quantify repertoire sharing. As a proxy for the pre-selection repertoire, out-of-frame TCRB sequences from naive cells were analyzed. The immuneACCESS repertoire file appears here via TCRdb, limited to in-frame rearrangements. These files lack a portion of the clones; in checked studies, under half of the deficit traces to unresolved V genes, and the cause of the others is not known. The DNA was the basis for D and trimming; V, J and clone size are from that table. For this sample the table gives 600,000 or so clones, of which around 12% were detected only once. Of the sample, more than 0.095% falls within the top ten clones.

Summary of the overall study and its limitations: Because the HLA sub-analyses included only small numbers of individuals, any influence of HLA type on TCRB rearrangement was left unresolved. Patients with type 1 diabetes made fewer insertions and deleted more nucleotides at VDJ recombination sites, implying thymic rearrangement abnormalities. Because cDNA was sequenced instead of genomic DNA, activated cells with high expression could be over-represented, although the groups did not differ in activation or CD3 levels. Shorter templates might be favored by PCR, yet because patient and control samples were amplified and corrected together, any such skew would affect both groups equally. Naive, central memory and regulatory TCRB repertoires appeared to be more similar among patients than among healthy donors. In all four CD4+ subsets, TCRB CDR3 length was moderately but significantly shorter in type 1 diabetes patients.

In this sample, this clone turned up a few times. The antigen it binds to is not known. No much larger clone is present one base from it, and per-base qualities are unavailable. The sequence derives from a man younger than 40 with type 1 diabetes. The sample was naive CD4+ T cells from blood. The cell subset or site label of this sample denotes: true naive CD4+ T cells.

The nucleotide sequence reads as follows: TGTGCCAGCAGTTATACGCAGGGGATATATGGCTACACCTTC. Its coded protein is CASSYTQGIYGYTF. The rearranged chain carries TRBV6-5 and TRBJ1-2; the D region possibly corresponds to TRBD1 (6 bases align). Inclusive of the bounding cysteine and phenylalanine, the CDR3 is 14 residues long. Only the CDR3 portion is preserved as DNA: 42 bases, with reading frame beginning at the first base. Based on the germline V gene, the CDR1 and CDR2 sequences are MNHEY and SVGAGI. The trim is 3 bases for V and 5 bases for J, with a gap of 13 bases between the germline ends.